This T cell receptor (beta chain) was recovered during a study of response to subunit inactivated influenza vaccine. Study-wide results and limits: New T cells are recruited in small numbers by each seasonal influenza vaccination, according to the authors' suggestion.

A word on this clonotype: Its antigen is unidentified.

The CDR3 length is 14 residues. CDR1 is SEHNR, CDR2 FQNEAQ, per germline (reference sequence). Trimming removed 4 bases from V and 7 bases from J; junction bases left unmatched: 5. TCRdb re-analysed the RT-PCR reads in MiXCR, keeping a single row per CDR3 protein. The sample has 530,000 or so distinct CDR3 sequences, roughly 27% seen once. The source is a man aged 50 to 60 who received an inactivated influenza vaccine. The sequencing here drew on CD4+ T cells sorted from PBMCs, taken more than 4 days after vaccination. The V and J genes are TRBV7-9 and TRBJ2-5; 11 bases fit TRBD1. The chain's CDR3 is CASSSRDRGTTQYF. For the CDR3, the DNA is TGTGCCAGCAGCTCCCGGGACAGGGGGACGACCCAGTACTTC.